Given below is one T cell receptor beta chain in context. Its target is not known. These data come from a study of siplizumab effects on memory and regulatory T cells. General study points: Only a minority of proliferating CD4+ or CD8+ clones had an assignable naive or memory phenotype, with roughly 75-95% lacking one.

The CDR3 covers 14 residues. The V gene's germline CDR1 is MDHEN and CDR2 SYDVKM. The germline V and J ends were trimmed by 2 bases and 0 bases, with 7 bases remaining between them. Assay: immunoSEQ multiplex PCR; the TCRdb copy retains only in-frame clones and omits some. The data show about 120,000 clones, about 93% seen once. This chain links TRBV28 with TRBJ1-1; no reliable D call. The sample consisted of non-Treg CD4+ T cells sorted from blood. This TCR derives from a human donor in good health. CDR3: CASSLASMNTEAFF. The CDR3 bases are TGTGCCAGCAGTTTAGCCAGCATGAACACTGAAGCTTTCTTT.